These T cell receptor beta chains were read from a single sample in a study of radiation and T cells in renal cell carcinoma. Data came from immunoSEQ multiplex PCR; TCRdb stores just in-frame clones and leaves some out. The repertoire consists of 130,000 to 150,000 clones, with 70% to 90% occurring once and the leading ten covering roughly 17%. This material consisted of blood, taken from a patient whose treatment included radiotherapy and nephrectomy. The receptor set was obtained from a woman between 45 and 60 years old with renal cell carcinoma. CDR3s include the opening cysteine and the closing phenylalanine or tryptophan. Each record gives: D gene, V gene, J gene, CDR3 length, clone size, CDR3 DNA, CDR3 protein. The D gene is left open where the match is weak. Expanded clones are given a class, and other clones once, few, many or no size at all.

D gene: -; V gene: TRBV4-1; J gene: TRBJ2-5; CDR3 length: 15; clone size: -; CDR3 DNA: TGCGCCAGCAGCTCTACAGGGCTGTACCAAGAGACCCAGTACTTC; CDR3 protein: CASSSTGLYQETQYF
D gene: -; V gene: TRBV6-5; J gene: TRBJ1-1; CDR3 length: 13; clone size: -; CDR3 DNA: TGTGCCAGCAGTTACGGTCGGGGAACTGAAGCTTTCTTT; CDR3 protein: CASSYGRGTEAFF
D gene: -; V gene: TRBV28; J gene: TRBJ1-6; CDR3 length: 14; clone size: medium-sized; CDR3 DNA: TGTGCCAGCAGTTCCCCAGGGATGAATTCACCCCTCCACTTT; CDR3 protein: CASSSPGMNSPLHF
D gene: -; V gene: TRBV5-6; J gene: TRBJ2-2; CDR3 length: 13; clone size: -; CDR3 DNA: TGTGCCAGCAGCATTAGACACACCGGGGAGCTGTTTTTT; CDR3 protein: CASSIRHTGELFF
D gene: TRBD2; V gene: TRBV7-6; J gene: TRBJ2-5; CDR3 length: 14; clone size: -; CDR3 DNA: TGTGCCAGCAGCCCCCTAGCGGGAGAAGAGACCCAGTACTTC; CDR3 protein: CASSPLAGEETQYF
D gene: -; V gene: TRBV7-2; J gene: TRBJ2-7; CDR3 length: 14; clone size: -; CDR3 DNA: TGTGCCAGCAGCTGGGGGGCGGCGAACTACGAGCAGTACTTC; CDR3 protein: CASSWGAANYEQYF
D gene: -; V gene: TRBV18; J gene: TRBJ2-4; CDR3 length: 14; clone size: -; CDR3 DNA: TGTGCCAGCTCACTCGAACAGGGTAAAAACATTCAGTACTTC; CDR3 protein: CASSLEQGKNIQYF
D gene: TRBD1; V gene: TRBV28; J gene: TRBJ1-2; CDR3 length: 14; clone size: -; CDR3 DNA: TGTGCCAGCAGCCAAGGGACAGAAATATATGGCTACACCTTC; CDR3 protein: CASSQGTEIYGYTF
D gene: -; V gene: TRBV5-1; J gene: TRBJ2-2; CDR3 length: 14; clone size: -; CDR3 DNA: TGCGCCAGCATCGGGCAGGGAGGCACCGGGGAGCTGTTTTTT; CDR3 protein: CASIGQGGTGELFF
D gene: -; V gene: TRBV5-5; J gene: TRBJ1-5; CDR3 length: 16; clone size: -; CDR3 DNA: TGTGCCAGCAGCTTAAGCCCTTTGGAAAGCAATCAGCCCCAGCATTTT; CDR3 protein: CASSLSPLESNQPQHF
D gene: TRBD2; V gene: TRBV7-2; J gene: TRBJ2-7; CDR3 length: 15; clone size: -; CDR3 DNA: TGTGCCAGCAGCAGATCTAGCGGGAGGGGGAACGAGCAGTACTTC; CDR3 protein: CASSRSSGRGNEQYF
D gene: -; V gene: TRBV9; J gene: TRBJ2-7; CDR3 length: 14; clone size: -; CDR3 DNA: TGTGCCAGCAGCGGTAGCGGTTCTACCTACGAGCAGTACTTC; CDR3 protein: CASSGSGSTYEQYF
D gene: -; V gene: TRBV6-1; J gene: TRBJ1-4; CDR3 length: 12; clone size: once; CDR3 DNA: TGTGCCAGCAGCAAAAACGGAGGACAACTGTTTTTT; CDR3 protein: CASSKNGGQLFF
D gene: -; V gene: TRBV5-4; J gene: TRBJ1-1; CDR3 length: 15; clone size: -; CDR3 DNA: TGTGCCAGCAGCTTTGAAGGGCCGCGGAACACTGAAGCTTTCTTT; CDR3 protein: CASSFEGPRNTEAFF
D gene: -; V gene: TRBV10-3; J gene: TRBJ2-2; CDR3 length: 18; clone size: -; CDR3 DNA: TGTGCCATCAGTGAAAGAGGGTTAGCCGTCTCAAGGGGCGGGGAGCTGTTTTTT; CDR3 protein: CAISERGLAVSRGGELFF
D gene: -; V gene: TRBV4-1; J gene: TRBJ2-1; CDR3 length: 17; clone size: -; CDR3 DNA: TGCGCCAGCAGCCAAGGAAAACTAGGCCGGTGGGGGGATGAGCAGTTCTTC; CDR3 protein: CASSQGKLGRWGDEQFF
D gene: -; V gene: TRBV19; J gene: TRBJ1-1; CDR3 length: 15; clone size: -; CDR3 DNA: TGTGCCAGTAGAGGACAGTTATACATGAACACTGAAGCTTTCTTT; CDR3 protein: CASRGQLYMNTEAFF
D gene: TRBD2; V gene: TRBV7-4; J gene: TRBJ2-1; CDR3 length: 16; clone size: -; CDR3 DNA: TGTGCCAGCAGCTTATCAGCGGGACCCTCCTACAATGAGCAGTTCTTC; CDR3 protein: CASSLSAGPSYNEQFF
D gene: -; V gene: TRBV7-2; J gene: TRBJ1-1; CDR3 length: 14; clone size: -; CDR3 DNA: TGTGCCAGCAGCTTAGTACGGCCGAACACTGAAGCTTTCTTT; CDR3 protein: CASSLVRPNTEAFF
D gene: -; V gene: TRBV4-3; J gene: TRBJ2-5; CDR3 length: 15; clone size: -; CDR3 DNA: TGCGCCAGCAGCCAAGATCATTCGTACCAAGAGACCCAGTACTTC; CDR3 protein: CASSQDHSYQETQYF
D gene: -; V gene: TRBV27; J gene: TRBJ1-1; CDR3 length: 18; clone size: -; CDR3 DNA: TGTGCCAGCAGTCCGACGGGGGGCACGTCCCATTTAGCGACTGAAGCTTTCTTT; CDR3 protein: CASSPTGGTSHLATEAFF
D gene: -; V gene: TRBV4-1; J gene: TRBJ1-1; CDR3 length: 16; clone size: few; CDR3 DNA: TGCGCCAGCAGCCAAGGGTTTTTGAGGGGAAACACTGAAGCTTTCTTT; CDR3 protein: CASSQGFLRGNTEAFF
D gene: -; V gene: TRBV11-2; J gene: TRBJ1-2; CDR3 length: 16; clone size: -; CDR3 DNA: TGTGCCAGCAGCTTAGCATGGGACGCAGCTAACTATGGCTACACCTTC; CDR3 protein: CASSLAWDAANYGYTF
D gene: -; V gene: TRBV21-1; J gene: TRBJ2-1; CDR3 length: 18; clone size: -; CDR3 DNA: TGTGCCAGCAGCAAAGGTGGCTTGGAGCGGGAGGGCCGCAATGAGCAGTTCTTC; CDR3 protein: CASSKGGLEREGRNEQFF
D gene: TRBD2; V gene: TRBV5-1; J gene: TRBJ2-5; CDR3 length: 15; clone size: -; CDR3 DNA: TGCGCCAGCAGCTTGTGGCGGGGGGGCCAAGAGACCCAGTACTTC; CDR3 protein: CASSLWRGGQETQYF